The following is a T cell receptor beta chain sequence with its context. Here immunoSEQ multiplex PCR was the method, and the copy in TCRdb shows in-frame clones only, minus some. Among under 130,000 clones listed, about 80% were seen once. These data originate in a study of control samples from healthy donors and cancer patients. The specimen was blood. This TCR derives from a woman between 45 and 65 years old in good health.

CDR3 protein: CASSPSAETEAFF. The CDR3 DNA sequence: TGTGCCAGCTCACCATCGGCGGAAACTGAAGCTTTCTTT. The gene calls are TRBV18 and TRBJ1-1; D is unclear. The germline gives CDR1 KGHSH, CDR2 LQKENI. The CDR3 runs to 13 residues. Trimming pared 2 bases from V and 5 bases from J, leaving 9 bases between.